This TCR beta chain originates from a study of beta chain features in type 1 diabetes. In germline, CDR1 is SGHAT, CDR2 FQDESV (reference sequence). The CDR3 has 14 amino acids. Deletions cut 1 base from V and 6 bases from J, with 10 bases between. The entirety of the isolated RNA underwent reverse transcription, so expressed TCRB transcripts were sequenced. TCRdb keeps only in-frame clones here, not all; method: immunoSEQ multiplex PCR. Among 300,000 to 450,000 clones listed, around 13% were seen once. This clone came up a few times. Sequencing input: naive CD4+ T cells from blood. The source of this sequence is a young man in good health. The chain couples TRBV11-1 to TRBJ2-1, with D tentatively TRBD2 (7 bases). The CDR3 DNA is TGTGCCAGCAGCTTAGGGGGGGGCCGCAATGAGCAGTTCTTC. Translating it yields CASSLGGGRNEQFF.